A selection of T cell receptor beta chains follows, all from one sample in a study of molecular identifiers for immune sequencing clone quantification. TCRdb passed the PCR reads through MiXCR, listing each CDR3 protein once. The repertoire holds 70,000 to 95,000 distinct CDR3 sequences, with under 20% as singletons. What was sequenced was naive CD8+ T cells from blood, with Jurkat cell RNA spiked in. The receptors stem from a human donor in good health. Some libraries in this study had Jurkat cell RNA spiked in. Both conserved end residues are part of each CDR3. The order of the fields is clone size, V gene, D gene, CDR3 length, J gene, CDR3 DNA, CDR3 protein. D genes are given only for firm matches. The size entry is marked missing in some rows and otherwise reads once, few, many or a size class.

>many|TRBV4-1|NA|15|TRBJ2-3
TGCGCCAGCAGCCAAGCGCGTCCTAGCACAGATACGCAGTATTTT
CASSQARPSTDTQYF
>many|TRBV27|TRBD1|14|TRBJ2-7
TGTGCCAGCAGCGCACTACTGTCCGACAGGGCGCTGTACTTC
CASSALLSDRALYF
>NA|TRBV12-3/TRBV12-4|NA|14|TRBJ2-1
TGTGCCAGCAGTTTAACAAGGTCCTACAATGAGCAGTTCTTC
CASSLTRSYNEQFF
>many|TRBV7-2|NA|14|TRBJ2-1
TGTGCCAGCAGCTTAGCGGGATTCTACAATGAGCAGTTCTTC
CASSLAGFYNEQFF
>many|TRBV4-3|NA|14|TRBJ1-1
TGCGCCAGCAGCCAAGGAGGGTTGGGCACTGAAGCTTTCTTT
CASSQGGLGTEAFF
>NA|TRBV6-6|NA|13|TRBJ2-3
TGTGCCAGCAGCCCTACGCCCTCAGATACGCAGTATTTT
CASSPTPSDTQYF
>many|TRBV13|TRBD1|17|TRBJ1-6
TGTGCCAGCAGCGGTCGGACAGGGGGCTACTATAATTCACCCCTCCACTTT
CASSGRTGGYYNSPLHF
>many|TRBV9|NA|15|TRBJ2-3
TGTGCCAGCAGCCCCCTCGGGACTAGCACAGATACGCAGTATTTT
CASSPLGTSTDTQYF
>many|TRBV29-1|NA|12|TRBJ1-4
TGCAGCGTTGTGCAAACTAATGAAAAACTGTTTTTT
CSVVQTNEKLFF
>many|TRBV2|NA|14|TRBJ2-1
TGTGCCAGCGATCAGACGTCGACCTACAATGAGCAGTTCTTC
CASDQTSTYNEQFF
>NA|TRBV7-2|NA|14|TRBJ1-6
TGTGCCAGCAGCTTAGAAGGTTGGGGGTCACCCCTCCACTTT
CASSLEGWGSPLHF
>many|TRBV15|NA|11|TRBJ2-1
TGTGCCACCAGCAGCGGGACTGAGCAGTTCTTC
CATSSGTEQFF
>many|TRBV19|NA|17|TRBJ1-1
TGTGCCAGTACCCCAGGGCCCCAACAAAAGGGGCGCACTGAAGCTTTCTTT
CASTPGPQQKGRTEAFF
>many|TRBV29-1|NA|12|TRBJ1-1
TGCAGCGTATACAGGGAGGGCACTGAAGCTTTCTTT
CSVYREGTEAFF
>many|TRBV30|NA|11|TRBJ1-1
TGTGCCTGGAGTTTGAGCCGAGAAGCTTTCTTT
CAWSLSREAFF
>many|TRBV12-3/TRBV12-4|NA|14|TRBJ2-2
TGTGCCAGCAGTCCACCCCCTTTGACCGGGGAGCTGTTTTTT
CASSPPPLTGELFF
>NA|TRBV27|NA|11|TRBJ2-7
TGTGCCAGCAGTTCCGGCTACGGGCAGTACTTC
CASSSGYGQYF
>many|TRBV6-5|NA|15|TRBJ1-1
TGTGCCAGCAGGGTCGGGGGTTTGGCTGACACTGAAGCTTTCTTT
CASRVGGLADTEAFF
>many|TRBV20-1|TRBD1|14|TRBJ1-6
TGCAGTGCCGTCCGGGACAGGGGGAATTCACCCCTCCACTTT
CSAVRDRGNSPLHF
>many|TRBV7-7|NA|13|TRBJ2-7
TGTGCTAGCAGCTTAGAGGTAACCTACGAGCAGTACTTC
CASSLEVTYEQYF
>many|TRBV9|NA|16|TRBJ2-3
TGTGCCAGCAGCGTAAACGGGATTATAGGCACAGATACGCAGTATTTT
CASSVNGIIGTDTQYF
>many|TRBV20-1|TRBD1|14|TRBJ2-7
TGCAGTGCTTCCCCCACGACAGGGCGGTACGAGCAGTACTTC
CSASPTTGRYEQYF
>many|TRBV13|NA|14|TRBJ2-2
TGTGCCAGCAGCGAGCGACTACCATTGGCGGAGCTGTTTTTT
CASSERLPLAELFF
>many|TRBV6-5|NA|15|TRBJ2-7
TGTGCCAGCAGTCCGGGACAAGCAGTGACCTACGAGCAGTACTTC
CASSPGQAVTYEQYF
>many|TRBV7-2|NA|18|TRBJ2-3
TGTGCCAGCAGCTTATTACCTCCCCGGGGCCCATACACAGATACGCAGTATTTT
CASSLLPPRGPYTDTQYF
>many|TRBV13|NA|14|TRBJ2-7
TGTGCCAGCAGCTTAGGTCGGGGAACCTACGAGCAGTACTTC
CASSLGRGTYEQYF
>many|TRBV2|TRBD1|15|TRBJ2-3
TGTGCCAGCAGTGAAGGACAGGGTAGCACAGATACGCAGTATTTT
CASSEGQGSTDTQYF
>many|TRBV30|TRBD2|15|TRBJ2-1
TGTGCCTGGAGAGAAACTAGCGGGAACTACAATGAGCAGTTCTTC
CAWRETSGNYNEQFF
>many|TRBV4-1|NA|14|TRBJ1-1
TGCGCCAGCAGCCATAACACGGATTTCTCTGAAGCTTTCTTT
CASSHNTDFSEAFF
>many|TRBV5-3|TRBD1|11|TRBJ1-2
TGTGCCAGCAACCGGGACAGGGGTTACACCTTC
CASNRDRGYTF